The 15 T cell receptor beta chains listed next were all sequenced from one sample in a study of regulatory T cells in long-lasting Graves disease (dated by TCRdb to the early 2020s). The library was made by multiplex PCR. The sequencer listed for this sample is Illumina HiSeq 4000. To build TCR beta libraries, CDR3 regions were amplified by Arm-PCR using iRepertoire HTBI primers. Starting from the raw public reads, TCRdb applied fastp trimming at Q25, assembled clones with MiXCR and retained in-frame beta chains. Rows with one shared CDR3 protein collapse into an entry with the most common genes and DNA. This sample is represented by over 350,000 distinct CDR3 sequences; approximately 15% of them were singletons. The ten largest clonotypes hold roughly a sixth of the sample. The sample's time point label, decoded: newly diagnosed GD, antithyroid drugs for less than 3 months. RNA was extracted from PBMCs in TRIzol for both TCR sequencing and RNA sequencing.

In addition, the sample was reused for a study of T cells in Graves' hyperthyroidism and ophthalmopathy.

The sample here was peripheral blood mononuclear cells (PBMCs), taken at new diagnosis, from a patient treated with antithyroid drugs. The receptors were gathered from a woman between 45 and 65 years old with Graves disease. Donor details come from another sample of the same person, matched by shared clones.

This clonotype has at least ten counts. The chain carries TRBV7-9 and TRBJ2-1, with 8 bases aligning to TRBD2. The CDR3 has 16 amino acids. The V gene's germline CDR1 is SEHNR and CDR2 FQNEAQ (reference sequence). V dropped 3 bases and J dropped 8; count of bases not matched to a gene: 12. CDR3 amino acids: CASSLIAGPGVDEQFF. The CDR3, as DNA: TGTGCCAGCAGCTTGATAGCGGGACCCGGGGTGGATGAGCAGTTCTTC.

This clonotype was detected many times. V is TRBV5-4 and J is TRBJ2-1; D may be TRBD1 (5 bases). V was trimmed by 5 bases and J by 8 bases, leaving 14 bases between them. Germline CDR1 and CDR2: SGHNT and YYREEE (reference sequence). CDR3 length equals 13 residues. The CDR3 spells CASRSQGNHEQFF. The CDR3 DNA reads as TGTGCCAGCAGGTCTCAGGGAAATCATGAGCAGTTCTTC.

This clonotype occurred a few times. The V and J genes are TRBV19 and TRBJ2-3, with unresolved D. The V end lost 3 bases, the J end lost 0 bases, and 10 bases lay between the germline ends. The V gene's germline CDR1 is LNHDA and CDR2 SQIVND (reference sequence). The CDR3 has 15 amino acids. As DNA, the CDR3 is TGTGCCAGTAGTATGAGAACTACTAGCACAGATACGCAGTATTTT. Protein: CASSMRTTSTDTQYF.

This clonotype was recorded a few times. This rearrangement joins TRBV4-2 to TRBJ2-7, with a tentative D call TRBD2 (5 bases). The CDR3 loop spans 12 amino acids. V was cut by 4 bases and J by 6 bases, with 10 bases left in between. CDR1 LGHNA and CDR2 YNFKEQ come from the germline V gene. This chain's CDR3 is CASSRIGLEQYF. The CDR3, as DNA: TGTGCCAGCAGCCGAATTGGACTCGAGCAGTACTTC.

At least ten counts were recorded for this clonotype. One end of the junction is discordant with germline, which a read error may explain. This rearrangement joins TRBV6-1 to TRBJ1-1; the D is unclear. Germline CDR1 and CDR2: MNHNS and SASEGT. This CDR3 is 14 amino acids long. This chain's CDR3 is CASSEDYMNTEAFF. In DNA, the CDR3 is TGTGCCAGCAGCGAAGATTACATGAACACTGAAGCTTTCTTT.

Many counts were recorded for this clonotype. The gene calls are TRBV7-9 and TRBJ1-5, with D uncertain. V was pared by 3 bases and J by 1 base, with 7 bases between. The CDR3 has 14 residues. CDR1 SEHNR and CDR2 FQNEAQ come from the germline V gene (reference sequence). CDR3 nucleotides: TGTGCCAGCAGCTTGGCGGACAGCAATCAGCCCCAGCATTTT. Encoded protein: CASSLADSNQPQHF.

This clonotype was found many times. The chain combines TRBV12-3 or TRBV12-4 with TRBJ1-5; D possibly corresponds to TRBD1 (5 bases). This CDR3 has 18 residues. V was trimmed by 4 bases and J by 4 bases, leaving 23 bases between them. CDR3 loop: CASSSSGWTFPPNQPQHF. The CDR3 DNA follows: TGTGCCAGCAGTTCTAGCGGGTGGACATTCCCCCCTAATCAGCCCCAGCATTTT.

This chain uses TRBV24-1 with TRBJ1-2, with 10 positions matching TRBD1. CDR1 KGHDR and CDR2 SFDVKD come from the germline V gene. Germline trimming cut 4 bases from V and 1 base from J; bases unmatched to any gene: 5. This CDR3 comprises 16 residues. The CDR3: CATSEAGTGDNYGYTF. DNA of the CDR3: TGTGCCACCAGTGAGGCCGGGACAGGGGATAACTATGGCTACACCTTC.

This clonotype was counted at least ten times. The chain uses TRBV20-1 and TRBJ1-5; the D gene is possibly TRBD1 (6 bases). V lost 6 bases to trimming and J lost 3 bases, with 15 bases between them. Germline CDR1 reads DFQATT; CDR2 reads SNEGSKA (reference sequence). This CDR3 comprises 14 residues. CDR3 loop: CSAEGGQPNQPQHF. The CDR3 DNA reads TGCAGTGCAGAAGGGGGTCAGCCCAATCAGCCCCAGCATTTT.

This chain uses TRBV18 with TRBJ2-3; 10 positions match TRBD1. Trimming took 8 bases from V and 4 from J; bases not matched to a gene: 12. In germline, CDR1 is KGHSH, CDR2 LQKENI. There are 16 residues in the CDR3. The CDR3 protein is CASAFLGTGDADTQYF. The DNA for the CDR3 is TGTGCCAGCGCCTTCCTCGGGACAGGGGACGCAGATACGCAGTATTTT.

This rearrangement joins TRBV3-1 to TRBJ1-2; D uncertain. In germline, CDR1 is LGHDT, CDR2 YNNKEL (reference sequence). This CDR3 comprises 16 residues. The V end was cut by 1 base, the J end by 7 bases, with 19 bases between. CDR3 bases: TGTGCCAGCAGCCAAGTTATAGGGTTTGGGAGTTCTGGCTACACCTTC. Translating gives CASSQVIGFGSSGYTF.

This clonotype was recorded a few times. V is TRBV7-9 and J is TRBJ1-2; TRBD1 agrees at 7 bases. This CDR3 region has 14 residues. In germline, CDR1 is SEHNR, CDR2 FQNEAQ (reference sequence). Unmatched junction bases numbered 11, after V lost 5 bases and J lost 8 bases. The CDR3 here is CASSDRGGAEGYTF. CDR3 DNA sequence: TGTGCCAGCAGCGACAGAGGGGGCGCGGAAGGCTACACCTTC. Combining the CDR3 with reference TRBV7-9 and TRBJ1-2 gives the whole variable domain DTGVSQNPRHKITKRGQNVTFRCDPISEHNRLYWYRQTLGQGPEFLTYFQNEAQLEKSRLLSDRFSAERPKGSFSTLEIQRTEQGDSAMYLCASSDRGGAEGYTFGSGTRLTVV.

The V call is TRBV7-9, the J call TRBJ2-7; 8 bases map to TRBD1. This CDR3 region has 16 residues. The V and J ends lost 5 bases and 0 bases, in that order; junction bases with no gene match: 9. The germline gives CDR1 SEHNR, CDR2 FQNEAQ (reference sequence). The CDR3, as DNA: TGTGCCAGCAGCAAGGACAGGGCCCCGATCTCCTACGAGCAGTACTTC. Residues: CASSKDRAPISYEQYF.

This clonotype was counted between two and nine times. The rearrangement links TRBV19 to TRBJ2-7, with a possible D match to TRBD2 (5 bases). The V gene lost 8 bases and the J gene lost 3 bases, with 14 bases spanning the gap. Looked up from germline, CDR1 is LNHDA and CDR2 is SQIVND (reference sequence). The length of the CDR3 is 13 residues. The chain's CDR3 is CASGRTRDYEQYF. CDR3 nucleotide sequence: TGTGCCAGTGGGCGGACTCGGGACTACGAGCAGTACTTC. The full variable domain, in which reference TRBV19 and TRBJ2-7 provide the parts outside the CDR3, is DGGITQSPKYLFRKEGQNVTLSCEQNLNHDAMYWYRQDPGQGLRLIYYSQIVNDFQKGDIAEGYSVSREKKESFPLTVTSAQKNPTAFYLCASGRTRDYEQYFGPGTRLTVT.

The table lists this clonotype with many counts. The chain links TRBV28 to TRBJ2-7, with D perhaps matching TRBD1 (6 bases). Per the germline V gene, CDR1 is MDHEN and CDR2 is SYDVKM. V lost 6 bases, J lost 3 bases, and 15 bases lay in between. This CDR3 is built from 14 residues. CDR3 in amino acids: CASRTGTLIYEQYF. CDR3 sequence (DNA): TGTGCCAGCAGAACCGGGACACTAATCTACGAGCAGTACTTC. Based on the CDR3 plus reference TRBV28 and TRBJ2-7, the full variable domain is DVKVTQSSRYLVKRTGEKVFLECVQDMDHENMFWYRQDPGLGLRLIYFSYDVKMKEKGDIPEGYSVSREKKERFSLILESASTNQTSMYLCASRTGTLIYEQYFGPGTRLTVT.